Below are 15 T cell receptor beta chains sequenced from a single sample in a study of early T cells in non-severe SARS-CoV-2 infection. TCRdb passed the 5' RACE reads through MiXCR, listing each CDR3 protein once. The data hold fewer than 85,000 distinct CDR3 sequences, with less than 15% observed a single time. Sequencing was carried out using whole blood. The receptors were gathered from an adult who was a healthcare worker with PCR-confirmed SARS-CoV-2 infection or an uninfected control (not recorded which).

V and J are TRBV7-3 and TRBJ2-1; D ambiguous. The CDR3 covers 15 residues. The V gene lost 5 bases and the J gene lost 4 bases, with 15 bases spanning the gap. CDR1 is SGHTA, CDR2 FQGTGA, per germline. CDR3 in DNA: TGTGCCAGCAGCCGTGGCAGGCAACCTTACAATGAGCAGTTCTTC. It codes for CASSRGRQPYNEQFF.

This clonotype appeared a few times. The gene calls are TRBV7-2 and TRBJ2-7; D uncertain. Trimming removed 1 base from V and 4 bases from J, with 8 bases in between. The CDR3 is 13 residues long. Germline V gives CDR1 SGHTA, CDR2 FQGNSA. The CDR3 DNA is TGTGCCAGCAGCTTAGACCCTGTATACGAGCAGTACTTC. Its protein is CASSLDPVYEQYF.

The chain links TRBV29-1 to TRBJ2-3, with 10 bases identical to TRBD2. The CDR3 totals 15 residues. The germline V gene encodes CDR1 SQVTM and CDR2 ANQGSEA. The V and J ends lost 5 bases and 5 bases, in that order; junction bases with no gene match: 10. CDR3 loop: CSVSRASGSGDTQYF. The CDR3 nucleotides read TGCAGCGTTTCCAGGGCTAGCGGGAGCGGAGATACGCAGTATTTT.

This clonotype was picked up many times. This chain uses TRBV27 with TRBJ2-2; no reliable D call. V lost 4 bases to trimming and J lost 6 bases, with 0 bases between them. The germline V gene encodes CDR1 MNHEY and CDR2 SMNVEV (reference sequence). This CDR3 region has 10 residues. The CDR3 DNA sequence: TGTGCCAGCAGTTCCGGGGAGCTGTTTTTT. As protein: CASSSGELFF.

The sample holds many counts of this clonotype. The chain recombines TRBV20-1 with TRBJ1-6; no clear D gene. The V end was cut by 3 bases, the J end by 7 bases, with 7 bases between. The CDR3 totals 12 residues. Germline CDR1 reads DFQATT; CDR2 reads SNEGSKA (reference sequence). Here the CDR3 DNA reads TGCAGTGCTAGGGCTAAAAATTCACCCCTCCACTTT. Its translation is CSARAKNSPLHF.

At least ten counts were recorded for this clonotype. The rearrangement joins TRBV9 to TRBJ2-2; 9 bases line up with TRBD2. CDR3 length equals 18 residues. Germline V gene data show CDR1 as SGDLS and CDR2 as YYNGEE. Losses at the gene ends were 0 bases for V and 2 bases for J; bases not matched to a gene: 8. The CDR3 DNA is TGTGCCAGCAGCGTAGGAGGTAGCGGGAGTGCAAACACCGGGGAGCTGTTTTTT. Translation: CASSVGGSGSANTGELFF.

This clonotype occurred a few times. V is TRBV29-1 and J is TRBJ1-1; no definite D call. The length of the CDR3 is 14 residues. Trimming shortened V by 0 bases and J by 5 bases, and 13 bases separated the two germline ends. CDR1 and CDR2 from the germline V gene are SQVTM and ANQGSEA. In DNA form, the CDR3 reads TGCAGCGTTGAAGAAGTAGATAGTATTACTGAAGCTTTCTTT. It yields the protein CSVEEVDSITEAFF.

This clonotype was recorded at least ten times. This chain joins TRBV28 and TRBJ2-7; 7 positions match TRBD1. Per germline, CDR1 MDHEN and CDR2 SYDVKM. After removal of 6 bases from V and 3 bases from J, the junction contained 5 bases not matched to a gene. The CDR3 contains 13 residues. CDR3: CASRPGQNYEQYF. CDR3 nucleotides: TGTGCCAGCAGGCCGGGACAGAACTACGAGCAGTACTTC.

V gene TRBV7-8 combines with J gene TRBJ2-7; the D gene is possibly TRBD1 (6 bases). The CDR3 extends over 18 amino acids. The germline CDR1 and CDR2 sequences are SGHVS and FQNEAQ. V was trimmed by 3 bases and J by 0 bases, leaving 21 bases between them. The CDR3: CASSFAADRRPFSYEQYF. For the CDR3, the DNA is TGTGCCAGCAGCTTCGCCGCCGACAGGAGACCTTTCTCCTACGAGCAGTACTTC.

This clonotype occurred many times. The chain combines TRBV29-1 with TRBJ2-3; 9 bases agree with TRBD2. Germline values: CDR1 SQVTM, CDR2 ANQGSEA. Trimming took 1 base from V and 4 from J; bases not matched to a gene: 6. The CDR3 consists of 15 residues. CDR3 coding DNA: TGCAGCGTTGAAGGGGCTAGCGGGGTAGCAGATACGCAGTATTTT. It translates to CSVEGASGVADTQYF.

This clonotype has more than one count but fewer than ten. The chain is built from TRBV20-1 and TRBJ1-1; 7 nucleotides match TRBD1. Germline V gene lookup returns CDR1 DFQATT and CDR2 SNEGSKA (reference sequence). V gave up 5 bases and J gave up 1 base; unmatched junction bases: 4. CDR3 length: 13 residues. CDR3 bases: TGCAGTGCTTACACAGGGGAGAACACTGAAGCTTTCTTT. Its protein product is CSAYTGENTEAFF.

This clonotype was counted many times. The CDR3 DNA is TGTGCCAGCATCCGGCCGAGCTACACAGATACGCAGTATTTT. Translation gives CASIRPSYTDTQYF. The chain uses TRBV2 and TRBJ2-3, with D unresolved. Germline values: CDR1 SNHLY, CDR2 FYNNEI. Between the trimmed V and J ends, which lost 7 bases and 2 bases, there was a span of 13 bases. This CDR3 contains 14 residues.

The rearrangement links TRBV3-1 to TRBJ2-4; D call uncertain. V lost 2 bases to trimming and J lost 7 bases, with 15 bases between them. The CDR3 has 15 residues. CDR1 and CDR2 from the germline V gene are LGHDT and YNNKEL (reference sequence). In DNA, the CDR3 is TGTGCCAGCAGCCAAAGAAGGGCGAGTTGGAACATTCAGTACTTC. This gives the protein CASSQRRASWNIQYF.

A remark on this clonotype: Since a much larger clone is just one base distant, this may be a read error. The chain carries TRBV7-3 and TRBJ1-1; 7 positions match TRBD1. This CDR3 has 15 amino acids. After removal of 5 bases from V and 10 bases from J, the junction contained 16 bases not matched to a gene. The germline gives CDR1 SGHTA, CDR2 FQGTGA. The CDR3 region has the DNA TGTGCCAGCAGCCCAACGAGCTCCAGGGACAGTATAGCTTTCTTT. It translates to CASSPTSSRDSIAFF.

The rearrangement links TRBV6-2 or TRBV6-3 to TRBJ2-2, with D uncertain. Germline lookup yields CDR1 MNHEY and CDR2 SVGEGT. The CDR3 runs to 15 residues. Trimming took 7 bases from V and 0 from J, leaving 12 bases between them. CDR3 nucleotide sequence: TGTGCCAGCATGAGGAGACTCTCGAACACCGGGGAGCTGTTTTTT. Translated: CASMRRLSNTGELFF.